A single sample gave rise to the 15 T cell receptor beta chains below, sequenced in a study of blood T cell repertoires in COVID-19. Sequenced by immunoSEQ multiplex PCR; TCRdb stores in-frame clones only, minus some. The table includes 200,000 to 250,000 clones, about nine tenths detected once. Sequences were obtained from peripheral blood. The receptors here all came from a man older than 75 with acute or convalescent COVID-19.

V usage is TRBV7-9 and J usage is TRBJ1-4; 9 bases match TRBD1. The V segment lost 7 bases and the J segment 6 bases; nucleotides outside the gene matches: 6. This CDR3 comprises 14 residues. Germline values: CDR1 SEHNR, CDR2 FQNEAQ (reference sequence). The CDR3 region has the DNA TGTGCCAGCACAGGGGACAGGGAGTATGAAAAACTGTTTTTT. This sequence encodes CASTGDREYEKLFF.

The genes are TRBV28 and TRBJ2-4; TRBD2 aligns across 11 bases. The ends lost 4 bases at V and 2 bases at J; junction bases unmatched: 7. Looked up from germline, CDR1 is MDHEN and CDR2 is SYDVKM. The CDR3 extends over 17 amino acids. The CDR3: CASSYMASGRTKNIQYF. The CDR3 nucleotides read TGTGCCAGCAGTTACATGGCTAGCGGGAGGACCAAAAACATTCAGTACTTC.

J is TRBJ1-2 and V is TRBV27, with 12 bases matching TRBD1. Trimming at V came to 4 bases and at J to 4 bases, leaving 16 bases not matched to a gene. Germline CDR1 MNHEY, CDR2 SMNVEV (reference sequence). The CDR3 consists of 19 residues. CDR3 nucleotides: TGTGCCAGCAGTTCCCCCAGAGGGACAGGGGGCCGGGGGAGCTATGGCTACACCTTC. Translating it yields CASSSPRGTGGRGSYGYTF.

This clone was seen more than once but under ten times. The chain carries TRBV29-1 and TRBJ2-3; D remains ambiguous. The germline V gene encodes CDR1 SQVTM and CDR2 ANQGSEA. CDR3 length equals 11 residues. Trimming left V 8 bases short and J 1 base short, with 7 bases between. The CDR3 here is CSLRGTDTQYF. The CDR3 DNA sequence: TGCAGCCTCCGAGGCACAGATACGCAGTATTTT.

The chain couples TRBV27 to TRBJ2-1; 9 bases align to TRBD2. Trimming at V came to 5 bases and at J to 1 base, leaving 3 bases not matched to a gene. Germline values: CDR1 MNHEY, CDR2 SMNVEV (reference sequence). CDR3 size: 15 residues. This chain's CDR3 is CASSLSGRSYNEQFF. CDR3 in DNA: TGTGCCAGCAGTCTTAGCGGGAGATCCTACAATGAGCAGTTCTTC.

The CDR3, as DNA: TGTGCCAGCTCACCGGGCAGGTTGGACTATGGCTACACCTTC. Residues: CASSPGRLDYGYTF. The genes are TRBV18 and TRBJ1-2; D gene unclear. From germline, CDR1 is KGHSH and CDR2 LQKENI. The CDR3 is 14 residues long. Between the trimmed V and J ends, which lost 3 bases and 3 bases, there was a span of 11 bases.

This chain uses TRBV2 with TRBJ1-5; 8 bases fit TRBD1. V shed 6 bases and J 1 base; nucleotides not matched to a gene: 5. The CDR3 sequence is 15 residues long. Germline V gene sequence: CDR1 SNHLY, CDR2 FYNNEI. This CDR3 is CASRDTGGSNQPQHF. For the CDR3, the DNA is TGTGCCAGCAGGGACACAGGGGGGAGCAATCAGCCCCAGCATTTT.

The chain employs TRBV4-3 and TRBJ1-2; D is uncertain. This CDR3 has 15 residues. V lost 0 bases and J 1 base, leaving 9 bases between the germline ends. Germline V gives CDR1 LGHNA, CDR2 YSLEER. The CDR3 DNA follows: TGCGCCAGCAGCCAAGATCTGGCGGGTAACTATGGCTACACCTTC. It is translated as CASSQDLAGNYGYTF.

This clone was seen a few times. This chain links TRBV15 with TRBJ2-3; 9 nucleotides align to TRBD2. Germline trimming cut 0 bases from V and 1 base from J; bases unmatched to any gene: 2. Germline V gene lookup returns CDR1 LNHNV and CDR2 YYDKDF (reference sequence). The CDR3 is 16 amino acids. This CDR3 is CATSRDRTSGTDTQYF. The CDR3 bases are TGTGCCACCAGCAGAGATCGGACTAGCGGCACAGATACGCAGTATTTT.

V gene TRBV3-1 (or the pseudogene TRBV3-2) combines with J gene TRBJ2-2; D might be TRBD1 (5 bases). V was clipped by 3 bases and J by 6 bases, with 11 bases between them. Germline values: CDR1 LGHDT, CDR2 YNNKEL (reference sequence). This CDR3 has 14 residues. CDR3 protein: CASSQGRLAGELFF. The CDR3 DNA follows: TGTGCCAGCAGCCAGGGGCGATTAGCCGGGGAGCTGTTTTTT.

This chain connects TRBV18 to TRBJ2-7; TRBD2 is a possible D gene (6 bases). Germline V gene data show CDR1 as KGHSH and CDR2 as LQKENI. The CDR3 is 16 amino acids. V shed 6 bases and J shed 3 bases, with 21 bases lying between them. For the CDR3, the DNA is TGTGCCAGCTCTCCTCAGTCTAGCGCGACCTTCTACGAGCAGTACTTC. This gives the protein CASSPQSSATFYEQYF. Filled out from reference TRBV18 and TRBJ2-7, the complete variable domain reads NAGVMQNPRHLVRRRGQEARLRCSPMKGHSHVYWYRQLPEEGLKFMVYLQKENIIDESGMPKERFSAEFPKEGPSILRIQQVVRGDSAAYFCASSPQSSATFYEQYFGPGTRLTVT.

This clone was observed a single time. The chain joins TRBV11-3 to TRBJ1-2; D might be TRBD1 (6 bases). V gave up 5 bases and J gave up 0 bases, with 16 bases separating them. The CDR3 totals 16 residues. CDR1 SGHNT and CDR2 YENEEA come from the germline V gene. The CDR3: CASSLGGTPTNYGYTF. CDR3 in DNA: TGTGCCAGCAGCCTAGGAGGGACACCAACTAACTATGGCTACACCTTC.

The table lists this clone with a count of one. The J gene is TRBJ2-5, the V gene TRBV7-3, with 7 bases fitting TRBD2. J was trimmed by 5 bases and V by 4 bases; bases with no gene match: 13. The CDR3 is made up of 16 amino acids. Germline lookup yields CDR1 SGHTA and CDR2 FQGTGA. The CDR3 reads CASSSKSGEGPETQYF. In DNA form, the CDR3 reads TGTGCCAGCAGCTCAAAGAGCGGGGAGGGGCCTGAGACCCAGTACTTC.

The V and J genes are TRBV5-1 and TRBJ1-2; TRBD1 is a possible D gene (5 bases). Trimming removed 4 bases from V and 4 bases from J, with 14 bases in between. CDR1 is SGHRS, CDR2 YFSETQ, per germline. This CDR3 has 14 amino acids. The CDR3 DNA sequence: TGCGCCAGCAGCCAAAGAGACAGTGGCTATGGCTACACCTTC. Its translation: CASSQRDSGYGYTF.

This CDR3 reads CASKEGVTDTQYF. CDR3 nucleotide sequence: TGTGCCAGCAAGGAGGGCGTCACAGATACGCAGTATTTT. V is TRBV2 and J is TRBJ2-3, with D perhaps matching TRBD2 (6 bases). The CDR3 consists of 13 residues. The V end was cut by 7 bases, the J end by 2 bases, with 10 bases between. Per the germline V gene, CDR1 is SNHLY and CDR2 is FYNNEI.